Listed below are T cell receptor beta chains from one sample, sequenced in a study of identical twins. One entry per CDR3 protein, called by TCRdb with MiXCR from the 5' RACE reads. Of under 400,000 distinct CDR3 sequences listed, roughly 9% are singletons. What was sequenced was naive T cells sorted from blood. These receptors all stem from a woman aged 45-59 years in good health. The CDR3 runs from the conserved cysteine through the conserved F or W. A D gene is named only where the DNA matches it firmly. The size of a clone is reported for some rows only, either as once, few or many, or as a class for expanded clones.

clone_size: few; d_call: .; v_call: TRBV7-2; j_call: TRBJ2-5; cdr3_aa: CASSPVGGQETQYF; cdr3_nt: TGTGCCAGCAGTCCTGTGGGCGGGCAAGAGACCCAGTACTTC
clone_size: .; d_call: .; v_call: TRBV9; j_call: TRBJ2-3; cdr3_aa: CASSVVPGEGTTDTQYF; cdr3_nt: TGTGCCAGCAGCGTAGTACCAGGAGAGGGTACCACAGATACGCAGTATTTT
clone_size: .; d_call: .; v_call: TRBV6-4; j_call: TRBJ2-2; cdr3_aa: CARDGDNTGELFF; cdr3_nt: TGTGCCAGGGACGGTGATAACACCGGGGAGCTGTTTTTT
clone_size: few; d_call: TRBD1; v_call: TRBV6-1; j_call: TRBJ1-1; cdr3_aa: CASRARKSGQATGEAFF; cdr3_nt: TGTGCCAGCAGGGCTCGGAAGTCGGGACAGGCAACAGGGGAAGCTTTCTTT
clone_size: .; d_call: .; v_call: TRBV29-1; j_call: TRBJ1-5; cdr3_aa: CSVCRDSNQPQHF; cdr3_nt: TGCAGCGTTTGCAGGGATAGCAATCAGCCCCAGCATTTT
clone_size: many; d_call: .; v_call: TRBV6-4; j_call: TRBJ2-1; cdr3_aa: CASSATTLNEQFF; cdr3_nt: TGTGCCAGCAGTGCTACTACTCTGAATGAGCAGTTCTTC
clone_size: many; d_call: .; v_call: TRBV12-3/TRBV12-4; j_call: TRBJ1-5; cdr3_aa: CASSLGPQPQHF; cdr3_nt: TGTGCCAGCAGTTTGGGTCCCCAGCCCCAGCATTTT
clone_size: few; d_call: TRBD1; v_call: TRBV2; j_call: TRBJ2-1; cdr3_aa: CASRRDRETYNEQFF; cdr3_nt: TGTGCCAGCAGAAGGGACAGGGAAACCTACAATGAGCAGTTCTTC
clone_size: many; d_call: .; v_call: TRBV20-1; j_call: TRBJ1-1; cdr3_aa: CSAREGNTEAFF; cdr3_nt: TGCAGTGCTAGAGAGGGGAACACTGAAGCTTTCTTT
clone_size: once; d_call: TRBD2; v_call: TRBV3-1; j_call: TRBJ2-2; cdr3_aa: CASSHFGLAGLELFF; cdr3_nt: TGTGCCAGCAGCCACTTCGGACTAGCGGGATTGGAGCTGTTTTTT
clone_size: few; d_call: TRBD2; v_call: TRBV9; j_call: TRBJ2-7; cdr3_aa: CASSVGRGSEQYF; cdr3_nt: TGTGCCAGCAGCGTAGGACGCGGGAGCGAGCAGTACTTC
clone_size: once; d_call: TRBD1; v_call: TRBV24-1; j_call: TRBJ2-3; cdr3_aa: CATSGPTGLDTQYF; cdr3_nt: TGTGCCACCAGTGGCCCGACAGGGTTAGATACGCAGTATTTT
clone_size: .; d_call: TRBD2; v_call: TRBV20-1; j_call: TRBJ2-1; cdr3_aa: CSASSPLLAGVGNEQFF; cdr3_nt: TGCAGTGCTAGTAGCCCTCTCCTAGCGGGAGTCGGCAATGAGCAGTTCTTC
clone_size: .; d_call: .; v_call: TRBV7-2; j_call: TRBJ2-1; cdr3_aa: CASSLAGRRYNEQFF; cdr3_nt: TGTGCCAGCAGCTTAGCCGGGAGACGCTACAATGAGCAGTTCTTC
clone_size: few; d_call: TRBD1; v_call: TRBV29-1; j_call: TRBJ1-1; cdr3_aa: CSALTGGTEAFF; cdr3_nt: TGCAGCGCCCTAACAGGGGGGACTGAAGCTTTCTTT
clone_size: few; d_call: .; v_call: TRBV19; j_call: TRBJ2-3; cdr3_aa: CASSVRDSTDTQYF; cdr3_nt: TGTGCCAGTAGTGTCCGGGACAGCACAGATACGCAGTATTTT
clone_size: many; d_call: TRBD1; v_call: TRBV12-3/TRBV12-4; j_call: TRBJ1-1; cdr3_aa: CASTGTGFGAFF; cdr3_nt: TGTGCCAGCACCGGGACAGGGTTCGGAGCTTTCTTT
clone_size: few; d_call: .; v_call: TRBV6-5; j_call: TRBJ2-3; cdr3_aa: CASSYLGLEVTDTQYF; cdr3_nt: TGTGCCAGCAGTTACCTGGGGTTGGAGGTCACAGATACGCAGTATTTT
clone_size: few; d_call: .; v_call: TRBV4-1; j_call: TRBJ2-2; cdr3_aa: CASSQAFPKGSGELFF; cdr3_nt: TGCGCCAGCAGCCAAGCGTTCCCCAAGGGGAGCGGGGAGCTGTTTTTT
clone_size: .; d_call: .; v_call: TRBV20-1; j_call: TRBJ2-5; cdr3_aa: CSARDRAWKTQYF; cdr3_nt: TGCAGTGCTAGAGATCGAGCTTGGAAGACCCAGTACTTC
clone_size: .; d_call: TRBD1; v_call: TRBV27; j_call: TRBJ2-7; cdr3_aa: CASSNPLDRVGRYEQYF; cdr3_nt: TGTGCCAGCAGTAACCCCCTCGACAGGGTTGGTCGGTACGAGCAGTACTTC
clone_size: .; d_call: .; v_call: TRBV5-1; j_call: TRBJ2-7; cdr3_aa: CASSGNSDLYEQYF; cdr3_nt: TGCGCCAGCAGCGGCAACAGCGACCTTTACGAGCAGTACTTC
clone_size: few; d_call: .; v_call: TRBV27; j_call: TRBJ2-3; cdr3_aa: CATIDGTSTDTQYF; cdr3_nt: TGTGCCACCATAGACGGTACTAGCACAGATACGCAGTATTTT
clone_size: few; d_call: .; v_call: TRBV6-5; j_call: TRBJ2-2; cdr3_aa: CASRSPGVMGYTGELFF; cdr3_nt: TGTGCCAGCAGGTCCCCTGGCGTGATGGGGTACACCGGGGAGCTGTTTTTT
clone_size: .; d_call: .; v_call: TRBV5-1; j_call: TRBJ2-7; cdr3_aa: CASSAMINRVKSYEQYF; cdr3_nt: TGCGCCAGCAGCGCTATGATTAACAGGGTAAAGTCCTACGAGCAGTACTTC
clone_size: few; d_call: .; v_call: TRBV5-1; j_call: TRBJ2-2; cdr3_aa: CASSVTSGTKTGELFF; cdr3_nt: TGCGCCAGCAGCGTTACCTCCGGGACAAAAACCGGGGAGCTGTTTTTT
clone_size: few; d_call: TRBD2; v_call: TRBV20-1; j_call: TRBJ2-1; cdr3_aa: CSGRGTTSGNMDEQFF; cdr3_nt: TGCAGTGGCAGAGGTACCACTAGCGGGAATATGGATGAGCAGTTCTTC
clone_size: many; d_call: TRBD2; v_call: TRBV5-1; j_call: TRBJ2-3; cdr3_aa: CASSLALAADTQYF; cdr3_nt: TGCGCCAGCAGCTTGGCTCTAGCGGCAGATACGCAGTATTTT